One and the same sample provided the 23 T cell receptor beta chains below, sequenced in a study of vaccination and CD4 T cells after COVID-19. Scientists ran DNA taken from cultured CD4+ T cells through the Oncomine TCR Beta short-read assay for sequencing. From the PCR reads, TCRdb called clonotypes with MiXCR, one entry per CDR3 protein. The repertoire consists of 15,000 to 20,000 distinct CDR3 sequences, with 49% occurring once and the leading ten covering about 4%. The antigens for these receptors are not known. Sample treatment: roughly 10-day PBMC culture with coronavirus spike peptide pools or control peptides (ViraFEST assay). The specimen sequenced was CD4+ T cells from blood, cultured in vitro. Receptor source: a human donor who had recovered from COVID-19.

J is TRBJ2-1 and V is TRBV24-1, with D possibly TRBD1 on 6 matching bases. The germline gives CDR1 KGHDR, CDR2 SFDVKD. The CDR3 totals 15 residues. V was cut by 4 bases and J by 0 bases, with 9 bases left in between. As DNA, the CDR3 is TGTGCCACCAGTGAGAGGGACAACTCCTACAATGAGCAGTTCTTC. It translates to CATSERDNSYNEQFF.

This rearrangement joins TRBV19 to TRBJ2-3, with 9 bases lining up with TRBD1. V dropped 9 bases and J dropped 3; count of bases not matched to a gene: 10. CDR1 and CDR2 (germline): LNHDA, SQIVND (reference sequence). This CDR3 has 15 amino acids. This CDR3 is CASRDRALGTDTQYF. The CDR3 coding sequence is TGTGCCAGCAGGGACAGGGCCCTTGGGACAGATACGCAGTATTTT.

The rearrangement links TRBV7-2 to TRBJ2-3; no firm D call. V was trimmed by 5 bases and J by 2 bases, leaving 5 bases between them. CDR3 length: 12 residues. Germline lookup yields CDR1 SGHTA and CDR2 FQGNSA. CDR3 loop: CASSLATDTQYF. CDR3 nucleotides: TGTGCCAGCAGCCTCGCCACAGATACGCAGTATTTT.

This sequence joins TRBV7-9 and TRBJ2-3, with 7 bases that match TRBD2. V gave up 5 bases and J gave up 2 bases; unmatched junction bases: 10. Germline CDR1 and CDR2: SEHNR and FQNEAQ (reference sequence). The CDR3 runs to 16 residues. CDR3 in amino acids: CASSRNTGGSTDTQYF. The CDR3, as DNA: TGTGCCAGCAGCCGAAATACGGGGGGTTCCACAGATACGCAGTATTTT.

The chain has TRBV11-3 and TRBJ2-6; weak D call: TRBD1 (5 bases). The CDR3 is 14 residues long. V was clipped by 5 bases and J by 3 bases, with 8 bases between them. The germline V gene encodes CDR1 SGHNT and CDR2 YENEEA. This chain's CDR3 is CASSQGGGANVLTF. Here the CDR3 DNA reads TGTGCCAGCAGCCAGGGTGGTGGGGCCAACGTCCTGACTTTC.

This chain links TRBV6-1 with TRBJ2-2; D unresolved. CDR1 is MNHNS and CDR2 is SASEGT in the germline V gene. V was clipped by 4 bases and J by 5 bases, with 8 bases between them. The CDR3 sequence is 13 residues long. The CDR3 bases are TGTGCCAGCAGTGTCAGTTTTACCGGGGAGCTGTTTTTT. It specifies CASSVSFTGELFF.

This chain connects TRBV28 to TRBJ2-7, with TRBD1 identical over 8 bases. The V segment lost 2 bases and the J segment 1 base; nucleotides outside the gene matches: 4. This CDR3 region has 15 residues. In germline, CDR1 is MDHEN, CDR2 SYDVKM. As DNA, the CDR3 is TGTGCCAGCAGTTTAAGGGACAGGAATTCCTACGAGCAGTACTTC. Amino acid sequence: CASSLRDRNSYEQYF.

V is TRBV10-3 and J is TRBJ1-2; the match to TRBD1 covers 8 bases. CDR3 length: 11 amino acids. Germline CDR1 reads ENHRY; CDR2 reads SYGVKD. The V segment lost 6 bases and the J segment 8 bases; nucleotides outside the gene matches: 2. CDR3 in DNA: TGTGCCATCAGGACAGGGGAAGGCTACACCTTC. Its translation is CAIRTGEGYTF.

V gene TRBV7-2 combines with J gene TRBJ1-2, with D unresolved. The CDR3 spans 12 residues. Per germline, CDR1 SGHTA and CDR2 FQGNSA. The V end lost 3 bases, the J end lost 8 bases, and 10 bases lay between the germline ends. The DNA of the CDR3 is TGTGCCAGCAGCTTGGGCCCAGTCGGCTACACCTTC. It yields the protein CASSLGPVGYTF.

J is TRBJ2-3 and V is TRBV21-1. TRBV21-1 is a pseudogene locus. The CDR3 has 20 residues. The CDR3 DNA reads as TGTGCCAGCAGCAAAGTTACAGCCTCTGCGATTCCCATATGCACAGATACGCAGTATTTT. It translates to CASSKVTASAIPICTDTQYF.

The genes are TRBV25-1 and TRBJ2-2; possibly TRBD1 for D (6 bases). This CDR3 has 14 amino acids. Germline-derived CDR1 and CDR2 are MGHDK and SYGVNS. V gave up 7 bases and J gave up 6 bases, with 15 bases separating them. CDR3 in amino acids: CASTEVGASGELFF. The DNA for the CDR3 is TGTGCCAGCACGGAGGTGGGGGCGTCCGGGGAGCTGTTTTTT.

This clonotype was picked up a small number of times. The chain uses TRBV6-5 and TRBJ1-6, with TRBD1 as a possible D gene (5 bases). V lost 4 bases and J lost 5, with 18 bases in between. This CDR3 has 17 amino acids. CDR1 is MNHEY, CDR2 SVGAGI, per germline. The CDR3 is CASSSTFRGPNNSPLHF. The CDR3 region has the DNA TGTGCCAGCAGTTCCACGTTTAGGGGCCCCAATAATTCACCCCTCCACTTT.

This chain connects TRBV30 to TRBJ2-3; 10 bases agree with TRBD1. The junction had 9 bases not matched to a gene; V was cut back by 3 bases and J by 3 bases. The CDR3 totals 16 residues. Germline V gives CDR1 GTSNPN, CDR2 SVGIG (reference sequence). The CDR3 loop reads CAWRRGGTGDTDTQYF. DNA for the CDR3: TGTGCCTGGAGGAGGGGCGGGACAGGGGATACAGATACGCAGTATTTT.

This clonotype came up a few times. The chain couples TRBV27 to TRBJ1-2; 11 bases are a match to TRBD1. This CDR3 is built from 15 residues. J was trimmed by 7 bases and V by 4 bases; bases with no gene match: 8. Germline-derived CDR1 and CDR2 are MNHEY and SMNVEV (reference sequence). The DNA of the CDR3 is TGTGCCAGCAGTTCCGGACAGGGGGCGCGAATTGGCTACACCTTC. As protein: CASSSGQGARIGYTF.

V is TRBV6-1 and J is TRBJ1-1; D possibly corresponds to TRBD1 (6 bases). The ends were cut back, 6 bases at V and 5 bases at J, with 13 bases in the middle. Germline CDR1 and CDR2: MNHNS and SASEGT. The CDR3 is 13 amino acids. CDR3 amino acids: CASSARGQTEAFF. CDR3 nucleotide sequence: TGTGCCAGCAGCGCCAGGGGTCAGACTGAAGCTTTCTTT.

This chain connects TRBV4-3 to TRBJ1-2, with TRBD1 matching 10 bases. The CDR3 contains 16 residues. Germline V lookup: CDR1 LGHNA, CDR2 YSLEER. After removal of 1 base from V and 2 bases from J, the junction contained 4 bases not matched to a gene. The CDR3 region has the DNA TGCGCCAGCAGCCAAGCCTGGACAGGGGGGAACTATGGCTACACCTTC. As protein: CASSQAWTGGNYGYTF.

This clonotype was seen a few times. The chain is built from TRBV7-8 and TRBJ2-4, with TRBD2 matching 11 bases. This CDR3 region has 18 residues. The V gene end was trimmed by 4 bases and the J gene end by 6 bases; junction bases not matched to a gene: 14. The V gene's germline CDR1 is SGHVS and CDR2 FQNEAQ. CDR3 sequence reads: CASSSSGSGRALRNIQYF. DNA for the CDR3: TGTGCCAGCAGCTCCTCTGGTAGCGGGAGGGCCCTTAGAAACATTCAGTACTTC.

V is TRBV20-1 and J is TRBJ2-5, with D unresolved. Germline loops: CDR1 DFQATT, CDR2 SNEGSKA (reference sequence). V shed 3 bases and J shed 2 bases, with 7 bases lying between them. CDR3 length: 12 amino acids. DNA for the CDR3: TGCAGTGCTAGCGGACGTCAAGAGACCCAGTACTTC. Translated, it gives CSASGRQETQYF.

The chain links TRBV20-1 to TRBJ1-1, with D possibly matching TRBD1 (5 bases). The CDR3 length is 11 residues. In germline, CDR1 is DFQATT, CDR2 SNEGSKA (reference sequence). Between the trimmed V and J ends, which lost 3 bases and 7 bases, there was a span of 9 bases. The DNA for the CDR3 is TGCAGTGCTAGCGGGGCCGTTGAAGCTTTCTTT. Its protein product is CSASGAVEAFF.

Turning to this clonotype: Sequence at one end of the junction differs from germline and may be a read error. CDR3 bases: TGTACCTGGAGTAAAGGACTAGCGGCCCACACGGAGTTCTTC. This sequence encodes CTWSKGLAAHTEFF. V gene TRBV30 combines with J gene TRBJ2-1, with TRBD2 matching 10 bases. CDR1 and CDR2 (germline): GTSNPN, SVGIG (reference sequence). The CDR3 is 14 amino acids.

V gene TRBV11-3 combines with J gene TRBJ2-7; 16 bases agree with TRBD2. Germline trimming cut 5 bases from V and 6 bases from J; bases unmatched to any gene: 4. This CDR3 is 15 amino acids long. The germline V gene has CDR1 SGHNT and CDR2 YENEEA. CDR3 amino acids: CASSPGTSGGAEQYF. DNA for the CDR3: TGTGCCAGCAGCCCTGGGACTAGCGGGGGGGCCGAGCAGTACTTC. Combining the CDR3 with reference TRBV11-3 and TRBJ2-7 gives the whole variable domain EAGVVQSPRYKIIEKKQPVAFWCNPISGHNTLYWYLQNLGQGPELLIRYENEEAVDDSQLPKDRFSAERLKGVDSTLKIQPAELGDSAVYLCASSPGTSGGAEQYFGPGTRLTVT.

CDR3 in DNA: TGTGCCAGCAGTGCCCCGGGACAGGAAAGTCACGAGCAGTACTTC. Protein sequence: CASSAPGQESHEQYF. The rearrangement uses TRBV6-4 and TRBJ2-7, with 8 bases that match TRBD1. This CDR3 is 15 amino acids long. Germline trimming cut 4 bases from V and 5 bases from J; bases unmatched to any gene: 10. Looked up from germline, CDR1 is MRHNA and CDR2 is SNTAGT.

The chain has TRBV30 and TRBJ2-3, with 9 nucleotides matching TRBD2. The CDR3 contains 15 residues. CDR1 and CDR2 (germline): GTSNPN, SVGIG (reference sequence). Trimming removed 1 base from V and 4 bases from J; junction bases left unmatched: 6. CDR3 protein: CAWSGGASGADTQYF. In nucleotides, the CDR3 is TGTGCCTGGAGTGGCGGCGCTAGCGGGGCAGATACGCAGTATTTT.